Presented here are 27 T cell receptor beta chains from one specimen sequenced in a study of post-analysis software for immune sequencing data. Study results and caveats: In patients, TRBV5-6, TRBV5-1 and TRBV20-1 belonged to roughly five TRBV segments found more frequently than in controls.

Their cognate antigens are unknown. cDNA libraries for TCR beta contained unique molecular identifiers. A single record per CDR3 protein comes from TCRdb applying MiXCR to the PCR reads. The table has hundreds of thousands of distinct CDR3 sequences, approximately 59% seen once; the top ten hold around 10%. Sequencing used blood. These TCRs come from a girl aged 2 to 9 with multiple sclerosis.

This clonotype has more than one count but fewer than ten. The CDR3 region has the DNA TGCAGCGCCGCGGGGGGCGCGAGGTACGAGCAGTACTTC. Translation: CSAAGGARYEQYF. The chain combines TRBV29-1 with TRBJ2-7; TRBD2 matches at 8 bases. CDR1 and CDR2 (germline): SQVTM, ANQGSEA. The V segment lost 7 bases and the J segment 4 bases; nucleotides outside the gene matches: 9. The CDR3 spans 13 residues.

This clonotype was recorded a few times. V gene TRBV6-2 or TRBV6-3 combines with J gene TRBJ1-2; 9 bases map to TRBD1. The CDR3 is 15 residues long. Trimming cost V 5 bases and J 3 bases; bases outside gene matches: 7. The germline V gene has CDR1 MNHEY and CDR2 SVGEGT. DNA for the CDR3: TGTGCCAGCAGTGGTGTACAGGGGGCAGACTATGGCTACACCTTC. As protein: CASSGVQGADYGYTF.

The V call is TRBV20-1, the J call TRBJ2-3, with D possibly TRBD1 on 5 matching bases. V was trimmed by 5 bases and J by 5 bases, leaving 38 bases between them. This CDR3 is 21 amino acids long. Germline CDR1 is DFQATT and CDR2 is SNEGSKA (reference sequence). CDR3 nucleotides: TGCAGTGCTCGCACCAGGGTCACCCTCTGGGCTGGCAAATTGGGCAAAGATACGCAGTATTTT. Protein product: CSARTRVTLWAGKLGKDTQYF.

This chain uses TRBV5-1 with TRBJ2-4, with D perhaps matching TRBD1 (5 bases). This CDR3 has 15 amino acids. The V gene's germline CDR1 is SGHRS and CDR2 YFSETQ. Trimming stripped 4 bases from V and 3 bases from J, with 14 bases between. The CDR3 is CASSLQGEDKNIQYF. In nucleotides, the CDR3 is TGCGCCAGCAGCCTTCAAGGGGAAGACAAAAACATTCAGTACTTC. Filled out from reference TRBV5-1 and TRBJ2-4, the complete variable domain reads KAGVTQTPRYLIKTRGQQVTLSCSPISGHRSVSWYQQTPGQGLQFLFEYFSETQRNKGNFPGRFSGRQFSNSRSEMNVSTLELGDSALYLCASSLQGEDKNIQYFGAGTRLSVL.

This clonotype has a handful of counts. The chain couples TRBV27 to TRBJ2-7; 10 bases fit TRBD1. Germline CDR1 MNHEY, CDR2 SMNVEV (reference sequence). After removal of 0 bases from V and 3 bases from J, the junction contained 2 bases not matched to a gene. This CDR3 has 15 residues. CDR3 loop: CASSLSGTGDYEQYF. The DNA of the CDR3 is TGTGCCAGCAGTTTATCCGGGACAGGGGACTACGAGCAGTACTTC.

The chain has TRBV3-1 and TRBJ2-1, with D perhaps TRBD1 or TRBD2 (5 bases each). Trimming removed 4 bases from V and 12 bases from J, with 22 bases in between. The CDR3 is made up of 15 amino acids. CDR1 and CDR2 from the germline V gene are LGHDT and YNNKEL (reference sequence). Here the CDR3 reads CASSRRDGRGRAQFF. The CDR3 DNA is TGTGCCAGCAGCCGCCGGGATGGAAGGGGACGGGCGCAGTTCTTC.

Note on this clonotype: One end of the junction does not line up with germline, which may come from a read error. This chain joins TRBV7-6 and TRBJ2-1; 10 bases are shared with TRBD1. The CDR3 consists of 16 residues. Looked up from germline, CDR1 is SGHVS and CDR2 is FNYEAQ. The CDR3 spells CASSSGGQGVYNEQFF. DNA for the CDR3: TGTGCCAGCAGCTCAGGCGGACAGGGGGTGTACAATGAGCAGTTCTTT. The full variable domain, completed using reference TRBV7-6 and TRBJ2-1, is GAGVSQSPRYKVTKRGQDVALRCDPISGHVSLYWYRQALGQGPEFLTYFNYEAQQDKSGLPNDRFSAERPEGSISTLTIQRTEQRDSAMYRCASSSGGQGVYNEQFFGPGTRLTVL.

To note about this clonotype: The junction does not match germline at one end; this may be a read error. The chain links TRBV4-1 to TRBJ1-1; D is possibly TRBD1 (6 bases). The length of the CDR3 is 14 residues. The germline V gene has CDR1 MGHRA and CDR2 YSYEKL. Here the CDR3 reads CASSRGTSNPEAFF. The CDR3 DNA reads TGCGCCAGCAGCCGCGGGACATCGAACCCTGAAGCTTTCTTT.

This chain joins TRBV18 and TRBJ2-1, with D possibly being TRBD1 or TRBD2 (6 bases each). Germline V gene sequence: CDR1 KGHSH, CDR2 LQKENI. Trimming removed 2 bases from V and 0 bases from J, with 11 bases in between. The CDR3 length is 16 residues. DNA of the CDR3: TGTGCCAGCTCACCATTGGAGGGGGTCTCCTACAATGAGCAGTTCTTC. Its protein is CASSPLEGVSYNEQFF.

The V and J genes are TRBV20-1 and TRBJ2-1; TRBD2 aligns across 9 bases. Germline values: CDR1 DFQATT, CDR2 SNEGSKA (reference sequence). The V segment lost 5 bases and the J segment 7 bases; nucleotides outside the gene matches: 6. There are 13 residues in the CDR3. CDR3 sequence: CSAVVSGRNEQFF. Written as DNA, the CDR3 is TGCAGTGCTGTAGTTAGCGGGAGAAATGAGCAGTTCTTC.

This clonotype has just a few counts. The J gene is TRBJ2-1, the V gene TRBV29-1, with TRBD2 as a possible D gene (6 bases). CDR1 is SQVTM, CDR2 ANQGSEA, per germline. Trimming removed 1 base at V and 9 bases at J, with 10 bases between. The CDR3 covers 12 residues. In nucleotides, the CDR3 is TGCAGCGTTGAAGCAGAGGGAGGTGAGCAGTTCTTC. This gives the protein CSVEAEGGEQFF.

This clonotype came up a few times. This sequence joins TRBV29-1 and TRBJ2-1; D is unresolved. The V end lost 1 base, the J end lost 6 bases, and 7 bases lay between the germline ends. This CDR3 region has 12 residues. Per the germline V gene, CDR1 is SQVTM and CDR2 is ANQGSEA. The CDR3 spells CSVEVGSNEQFF. Written as DNA, the CDR3 is TGCAGCGTTGAAGTGGGCAGCAATGAGCAGTTCTTC.

The chain employs TRBV6-5 and TRBJ2-4; TRBD1 matches 8 bases. The CDR3 runs to 14 residues. The V and J ends lost 3 bases and 13 bases, in that order; junction bases with no gene match: 11. Germline V CDR1 and CDR2: MNHEY, SVGAGI. CDR3 residues: CASSYLQGAYKQYF. CDR3 DNA: TGTGCCAGCAGTTATTTGCAGGGGGCCTACAAGCAGTACTTC.

The chain has TRBV2 and TRBJ1-1, with D possibly matching TRBD1 (6 bases). V was clipped by 4 bases and J by 11 bases, with 14 bases between them. The CDR3 totals 12 residues. The germline CDR1 and CDR2 sequences are SNHLY and FYNNEI. CDR3 DNA: TGTGCCAGCAGTGTATCGGGGGCGTTGGCTTTCTTT. It yields the protein CASSVSGALAFF.

The chain carries TRBV29-1 and TRBJ2-3; 10 bases match TRBD2. CDR3 length: 14 amino acids. V shed 4 bases, J shed 3 bases, and the junction held 4 bases outside the gene matches. Germline assignment: CDR1 SQVTM and CDR2 ANQGSEA. CDR3 region: CSVASGRKTDTQYF. DNA of the CDR3: TGCAGCGTTGCTAGCGGGAGAAAGACAGATACGCAGTATTTT.

The CDR3 region is CASSQDQQGLVQYF. The CDR3 nucleotides are TGCGCCAGCAGCCAAGATCAGCAGGGGTTGGTGCAGTACTTC. The chain joins TRBV4-1 to TRBJ2-5, with D perhaps TRBD1 (6 bases). The CDR3 sequence is 14 residues long. V lost 0 bases to trimming and J lost 11 bases, with 16 bases between them. Germline CDR1 reads MGHRA; CDR2 reads YSYEKL.

The gene calls are TRBV10-1 and TRBJ2-5; D gene uncertain. The V and J ends lost 3 bases and 4 bases respectively, with 15 bases between them. CDR1 is WNHNN and CDR2 is SYGVQD in the germline V gene (reference sequence). This CDR3 has 15 amino acids. The CDR3 loop reads CASSETLEPGETQYF. The CDR3, as DNA: TGCGCCAGCAGTGAAACGCTAGAACCCGGAGAGACCCAGTACTTC.

The V call is TRBV12-3 or TRBV12-4, the J call TRBJ2-3; D may be TRBD2 (5 bases). This CDR3 is 14 amino acids long. V dropped 8 bases and J dropped 3 bases, with 15 bases sitting between them. The CDR3 spells CASPPGIGTDTQYF. CDR3 in DNA: TGTGCCAGCCCCCCCGGGATCGGGACAGATACGCAGTATTTT.

This clonotype was recorded at least ten times. The V gene is TRBV12-3 or TRBV12-4, the J gene TRBJ1-2, with D possibly TRBD1 on 5 matching bases. Trimming took 2 bases from V and 4 from J, leaving 8 bases between them. The CDR3 has 13 amino acids. The CDR3 DNA is TGTGCCAGCAGTTTAACAGGCTCCTATGGCTACACCTTC. As protein: CASSLTGSYGYTF.

This rearrangement joins TRBV20-1 to TRBJ2-3, with 8 bases that match TRBD2. CDR1 is DFQATT, CDR2 SNEGSKA, per germline (reference sequence). With 1 base clipped from V and 3 bases from J, the junction kept 3 bases outside the gene matches. The CDR3 covers 14 residues. Written as DNA, the CDR3 is TGCAGTGCTAGAGTCCCTAGCGGGACAGATACGCAGTATTTT. Its protein is CSARVPSGTDTQYF.

The chain recombines TRBV28 with TRBJ2-3; 8 nucleotides line up with TRBD2. The CDR3 sequence is 12 residues long. The germline CDR1 and CDR2 sequences are MDHEN and SYDVKM. DNA of the CDR3: TGTGCAGAGCGGGGGCTCACAGATACGCAGTATTTT. This sequence encodes CAERGLTDTQYF.

The chain recombines TRBV3-1 with TRBJ2-4; D is unclear. The J call may be wrong; the DNA end is better matched by TRBJ2-7. Germline loops: CDR1 LGHDT, CDR2 YNNKEL (reference sequence). This CDR3 is built from 11 residues. The CDR3 bases are TGTGCCAGCAGGGGCTGGAACGAGCAGTACTTC. It codes for CASRGWNEQYF.

V and J are TRBV4-3 and TRBJ1-5, with unresolved D. V was clipped by 0 bases and J by 0 bases, with 15 bases between them. The CDR3 runs to 18 residues. The germline V gene encodes CDR1 LGHNA and CDR2 YSLEER. In DNA, the CDR3 is TGCGCCAGCAGCCAAGATTGGGAGGGCCGGAGTAGCAATCAGCCCCAGCATTTT. Its protein product is CASSQDWEGRSSNQPQHF.

This clonotype turned up a few times. V usage is TRBV20-1 and J usage is TRBJ2-1, with 9 positions matching TRBD2. V shed 1 base, J shed 7 bases, and the junction held 2 bases outside the gene matches. Germline V gene lookup returns CDR1 DFQATT and CDR2 SNEGSKA (reference sequence). This CDR3 has 13 amino acids. The CDR3 nucleotides read TGCAGTGCTAGAGGGACTAGCGCTAATGAGCAGTTCTTC. This translates into CSARGTSANEQFF.

The chain is built from TRBV29-1 and TRBJ1-2; TRBD1 aligns across 11 bases. The J segment lost 7 bases and the V segment lost 4 bases, leaving 2 bases of the junction unmatched. The germline V gene encodes CDR1 SQVTM and CDR2 ANQGSEA. This CDR3 contains 12 residues. The CDR3 sequence is CSVGTGGFGYTF. The CDR3 nucleotides read TGCAGCGTTGGGACAGGGGGCTTTGGCTACACCTTC.

The sample holds one count of this clonotype. This chain links TRBV19 with TRBJ1-5, with D unresolved. Germline assignment: CDR1 LNHDA and CDR2 SQIVND (reference sequence). The CDR3 contains 15 residues. Between the trimmed V and J ends, which lost 6 bases and 0 bases, there was a span of 12 bases. The CDR3 bases are TGTGCCAGTAGCACCCTCGGAGATAGCAATCAGCCCCAGCATTTT. Protein product: CASSTLGDSNQPQHF.

This clonotype was seen only a few times. V is TRBV18 and J is TRBJ2-1; D perhaps matches TRBD1 (6 bases). Germline V CDR1 and CDR2: KGHSH, LQKENI. With 4 bases removed from V and 2 bases from J, the gap between germline ends came to 18 bases. CDR3 length: 17 amino acids. The DNA of the CDR3 is TGTGCCAGCTCACGACTTCAGGGGCCCGGTCCCTACAATGAGCAGTTCTTC. Its translation: CASSRLQGPGPYNEQFF. The full variable domain, its missing parts supplied by reference TRBV18 and TRBJ2-1, is NAGVMQNPRHLVRRRGQEARLRCSPMKGHSHVYWYRQLPEEGLKFMVYLQKENIIDESGMPKERFSAEFPKEGPSILRIQQVVRGDSAAYFCASSRLQGPGPYNEQFFGPGTRLTVL.